A selection of T cell receptor beta chains follows, all from one sample in a study of T-cell reconstitution after alpha-beta-depleted transplantation in children. TCRdb ran MiXCR on the PCR reads and lists one entry per CDR3 protein. The repertoire holds more than 450,000 distinct CDR3 sequences, with 18% as singletons. This specimen consisted of PBMCs from the stem cell graft donor, obtained from the stem cell graft. The origin of the receptors is a human donor who donated a stem cell graft to a child with acute lymphoblastic leukemia. Each CDR3 is given with its conserved first and last residue. Some rows mark clone size as missing; the rest say once, few, many or name a class of expanded clone.

clone_size | j_call | v_call | cdr3_aa
few | TRBJ2-5 | TRBV7-9 | CASSSIGGGTQYF
few | TRBJ1-6 | TRBV15 | CATSRDVASPLHF
few | TRBJ2-1 | TRBV6-1 | CASSLDRGAYNEQFF
few | TRBJ1-3 | TRBV9 | CASSVGGQGNLGNTIYF
NA | TRBJ2-2 | TRBV9 | CASSAYLTGLAGGTGELFF
few | TRBJ2-2 | TRBV25-1 | CASSGPWPGGDDAGELFF
NA | TRBJ1-3 | TRBV6-5 | CASSYSGIMKGNTIYF
NA | TRBJ2-7 | TRBV30 | CAWSGNEQYF
NA | TRBJ2-5 | TRBV24-1 | CATSDFSGTGQETQYF
NA | TRBJ2-1 | TRBV7-8 | CASSLYGADEQFF
NA | TRBJ2-3 | TRBV20-1 | CSATPGGSTDTQYF
few | TRBJ1-4 | TRBV6-5 | CASSWSPGSEKLFF
few | TRBJ2-7 | TRBV20-1 | CSARPWTSGSSYEQYF
few | TRBJ2-7 | TRBV12-3/TRBV12-4 | CASRYRRSYEQYF
few | TRBJ2-7 | TRBV13 | CASSTSILYPYEQYF
NA | TRBJ2-7 | TRBV11-2 | CASSSRAPGGRHSYEQYF
many | TRBJ2-1 | TRBV6-1 | CASRAGLAGENEQFF
NA | TRBJ2-5 | TRBV7-9 | CASSSWTGIQETQYF
NA | TRBJ2-7 | TRBV7-7 | CASSPELRGGEQYF
NA | TRBJ1-2 | TRBV7-9 | CASSLTGDGYGYTF
few | TRBJ1-2 | TRBV6-1 | CASSKLGDYGYTF
NA | TRBJ2-4 | TRBV18 | CASSPPGRKNIQYF
few | TRBJ1-2 | TRBV5-1 | CASSLARGPYGYTF
few | TRBJ2-7 | TRBV18 | CASSPRAGDEQYF
NA | TRBJ2-5 | TRBV5-1 | CASSFGGSGGQETQYF
few | TRBJ2-1 | TRBV12-3/TRBV12-4 | CASSLEPGSNEQFF
few | TRBJ2-3 | TRBV20-1 | CSASGNTDTQYF
NA | TRBJ1-2 | TRBV5-1 | CASSSGQGGSRGYTF
few | TRBJ2-3 | TRBV12-3/TRBV12-4 | CAIEILSGRPDTQYF
NA | TRBJ1-5 | TRBV5-1 | CASSPHGGDSNQPQHF
few | TRBJ2-5 | TRBV5-1 | CASSLARSSGLWEETQYF
NA | TRBJ2-7 | TRBV12-3/TRBV12-4 | CASSYRGISYEQYF
few | TRBJ2-7 | TRBV27 | CASSYHPSYEQYF
NA | TRBJ1-1 | TRBV23-1 | CASSQSGWNTEAFF
NA | TRBJ2-1 | TRBV27 | CASSLGTGGRSSYNEQFF
few | TRBJ2-4 | TRBV4-2 | CASSQVDQDPKGIQYF
few | TRBJ1-2 | TRBV10-3 | CAISESDRGRIGYTF
few | TRBJ1-2 | TRBV5-5 | CASSLDGFTPPDRGNYGYTF
NA | TRBJ2-7 | TRBV4-1 | CASSQEASNYEQYF
NA | TRBJ1-6 | TRBV20-1 | CSARDRHRGSYNSPLHF
few | TRBJ2-7 | TRBV20-1 | CSAREDPGSEQYF
NA | TRBJ2-5 | TRBV7-2 | CASSLSAGTGIQETQYF
few | TRBJ2-7 | TRBV11-2 | CASSFGTGSVYEQYF
few | TRBJ2-2 | TRBV9 | CASSVKVGVLTGELFF
NA | TRBJ2-6 | TRBV7-8 | CASQQGGFSSGANVLTF
few | TRBJ2-2 | TRBV14 | CASALGWTSGRSTGELFF
few | TRBJ2-7 | TRBV5-1 | CASSLEGSRGPYEQYF
many | TRBJ1-2 | TRBV5-5 | CASSPTATLDGYYGYTF
NA | TRBJ2-5 | TRBV29-1 | CSVGDSAGTQYF
few | TRBJ1-2 | TRBV5-1 | CASSLVRRWGYTF
few | TRBJ2-1 | TRBV5-6 | CASSLSQGISYNEQFF